The clone carrying this TCR beta chain was picked up a small number of times. One junction end disagrees with the germline gene, perhaps due to a read error. This specimen comes from a study of blood T cell repertoires in COVID-19. Study in general: Sites across the United States, Italy and Spain contributed samples from acute and convalescent COVID-19.

The method was immunoSEQ multiplex PCR; TCRdb's version includes in-frame clones alone and lacks a portion of them. This table holds a few hundred thousand clones, 87% found once. Each participant's cohort was designated according to participant-reported clinical history. This sequence was found in a woman aged 25 to 45 who had recovered from COVID-19. Source material: PBMCs or T cells enriched from blood (not recorded which).

CDR3 sequence (DNA): TGCAGCGTCGCCGGGACAGGGGGTTTCACTTTT. Its protein is CSVAGTGGFTF. The V gene is TRBV29-1, the J gene TRBJ2-3; 11 bases are a match to TRBD1. This CDR3 has 11 amino acids. Germline V gene lookup returns CDR1 SQVTM and CDR2 ANQGSEA.